This record concerns one T cell receptor (beta chain) sequence. This clone occurred once. Its target antigen remains unknown. No base quality values were provided; no much bigger clone lies one nucleotide off. This specimen belongs to a study of blood T cell repertoires in COVID-19 (dated by TCRdb to about 2020). A note on the overall study: The collaborator samples originated in the United States, Italy and Spain and spanned the acute and convalescent phases of COVID-19. Subjects who had been exposed to COVID-19, were actively infected with it, or had recovered from it provided the deeply sampled blood TCRbeta repertoires that made up the dataset. The samples were drawn from two sources: the first 160 participants of the ongoing ImmuneRACE study, and 1,200 or so subjects contributed by 6 global collaborators. The repertoires were released in a freely available public database meant as a resource for research on the immune response to SARS-CoV-2. The material from the prospective study consisted of cDNA or gDNA derived from T cells, B-cell-depleted T cells, or PBMCs. Where available, HLA class I and class II types were taken from metadata supplied by the sample provider and were not determined by assay-based typing. Sample metadata almost always included a de-identified subject ID, COVID-19 status, age in years and sex. General study outcomes and caveats: Clinical and demographic metadata were provided uncurated, with the amount varying by source and participant.

The immunoSEQ Assay, a bias-controlled multiplex PCR, was used to amplify TCRbeta CDR3 regions from genomic DNA. In the paper's pipeline: Within the assay, amplification of reference gene primers was used to estimate how many nucleated cells each sample contained. To quantify the absolute abundance of each unique TCRbeta CDR3 rearrangement, sequence reads were collapsed and filtered. For each sample, productive Simpson clonality was calculated by taking the square root of Simpson's diversity index across productive rearrangements. TCRdb holds this immuneACCESS table with in-frame rearrangements only. Some clones are missing; in checked studies, unresolved V genes explain under half, and the rest has no known cause. V, J and clone size are those of that table, while D and trimming were read from the DNA. A total of about 97,000 clones appear in this sample, approximately 84% of them only once. Roughly a tenth of the sample belongs to the ten largest clones.

Whole blood was collected in K2EDTA tubes by collaborating institutions according to the institutions' own protocols. For TCRbeta analysis, collaborator samples were shipped as frozen whole blood, as isolated PBMCs, or as DNA extracted from either sample type. CDR1 is given as SGHTA and CDR2 as FQGNSA, both from the germline V gene. V loses 5 bases at its end and J loses 5 bases; junction bases beyond the gene matches: 7. The CDR3 runs 15 amino acids, cysteine and phenylalanine included. Of the read, only the CDR3 DNA is kept; its 45 bases are in frame from base 1. Material: peripheral blood. The rearranged segments are TRBV7-2 and TRBJ2-1, with 9 central nucleotides matching TRBD1. This clonotype was sampled from a man aged 65-85 years with acute or convalescent COVID-19. The encoded CDR3 is CASSPGTGNHNEQFF. The nucleotide sequence reads TGTGCCAGCAGCCCAGGGACAGGGAACCACAATGAGCAGTTCTTC.